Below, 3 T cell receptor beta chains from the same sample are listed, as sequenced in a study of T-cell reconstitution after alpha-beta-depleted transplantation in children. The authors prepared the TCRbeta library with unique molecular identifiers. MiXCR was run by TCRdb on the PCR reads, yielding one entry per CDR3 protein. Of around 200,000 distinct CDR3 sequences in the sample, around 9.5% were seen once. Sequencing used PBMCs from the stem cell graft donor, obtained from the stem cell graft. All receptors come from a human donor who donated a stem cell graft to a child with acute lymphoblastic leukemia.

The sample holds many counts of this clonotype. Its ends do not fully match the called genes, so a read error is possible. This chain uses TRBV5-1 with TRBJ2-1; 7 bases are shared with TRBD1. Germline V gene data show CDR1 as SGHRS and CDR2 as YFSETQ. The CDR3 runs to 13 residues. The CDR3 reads CASSEGQENAQFF. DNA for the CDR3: TGCGCCAGCAGCGAAGGACAGGAAAATGCGCAGTTCTTC.

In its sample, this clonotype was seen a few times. CDR3 coding DNA: TGTGCCAGCAGCCCTTTCTCAACAGGGGGCGGGTACGAGCAGTACTTC. Translated, it gives CASSPFSTGGGYEQYF. V is TRBV3-1 and J is TRBJ2-7, with 9 nucleotides matching TRBD1. V was pared by 4 bases and J by 4 bases, with 11 bases of the junction left unmatched. CDR1 LGHDT and CDR2 YNNKEL come from the germline V gene (reference sequence). The CDR3 runs 16 residues.

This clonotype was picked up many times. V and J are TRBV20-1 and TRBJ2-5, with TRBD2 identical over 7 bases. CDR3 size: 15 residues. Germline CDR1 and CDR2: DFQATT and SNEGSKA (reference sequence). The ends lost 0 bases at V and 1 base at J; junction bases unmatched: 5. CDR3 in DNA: TGCAGTGCTAGAGATGCAGCGGGGAGCCAAGAGACCCAGTACTTC. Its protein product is CSARDAAGSQETQYF.